The source of this TCR beta chain is a study of PD-1 blockade in classical Hodgkin lymphoma. Method: immunoSEQ multiplex PCR; TCRdb's copy keeps in-frame clones and lacks some. This table has nearly 55,000 clones, around 85% appearing once. Every single patient, without exception, relapsed after autologous stem cell transplantation, and brentuximab vedotin exposure varied. This CDR3 contains 22 residues. V lost 0 bases and J lost 1, with 25 bases in between. Looked up from germline, CDR1 is WSHSY and CDR2 is SAAADI. This clone was picked up a small number of times. What it binds is unknown. Study results and caveats: TCR diversity in CD4+, not CD8+, cells rose significantly by C4D1. Individuals initiating nivolumab under 1 year after ASCT were excluded.

This clonotype was sampled from a human donor with classical Hodgkin lymphoma. The sequences come from peripheral blood mononuclear cells (PBMCs), collected at baseline. This chain joins TRBV10-2 and TRBJ2-6, with a possible D match to TRBD1 (5 bases). CDR3 DNA sequence: TGCGCCAGCAGTGAGTCCAGAGCAGGGCCATTTGATAAAAAATCTGGGGCCAACGTCCTGACTTTC. Its translation is CASSESRAGPFDKKSGANVLTF.